This T cell receptor beta chain is drawn from a study of cytomegalovirus exposure and HLA in healthy donors. Turning to this clone: Its antigen is as yet unknown.

V was pared by 5 bases and J by 3 bases, with 17 bases between. The CDR3 is 15 amino acids. Germline V gene lookup returns CDR1 MNHEY and CDR2 SVGAGI. Study-wide findings and caveats: TCR beta chains numbering some 150 were designated cytomegalovirus-associated.

PCR was performed using 60 Vbeta and 13 Jbeta primers. Using immunoSEQ multiplex PCR, the repertoire was profiled, and TCRdb retains in-frame clones only, with some absent. Of 95,000 to 150,000 clones in the sample, roughly 66% were seen once. This TCR was sampled from a man between 18 and 35 years old in good health and CMV-seronegative. This chain links TRBV6-5 with TRBJ2-7, with D perhaps matching TRBD1 (6 bases). The material sequenced was PBMCs. The CDR3 DNA reads TGTGCCAGCAGTCCAACAGGGACGGGCCTCTACGAGCAGTACTTC. Its protein product is CASSPTGTGLYEQYF.